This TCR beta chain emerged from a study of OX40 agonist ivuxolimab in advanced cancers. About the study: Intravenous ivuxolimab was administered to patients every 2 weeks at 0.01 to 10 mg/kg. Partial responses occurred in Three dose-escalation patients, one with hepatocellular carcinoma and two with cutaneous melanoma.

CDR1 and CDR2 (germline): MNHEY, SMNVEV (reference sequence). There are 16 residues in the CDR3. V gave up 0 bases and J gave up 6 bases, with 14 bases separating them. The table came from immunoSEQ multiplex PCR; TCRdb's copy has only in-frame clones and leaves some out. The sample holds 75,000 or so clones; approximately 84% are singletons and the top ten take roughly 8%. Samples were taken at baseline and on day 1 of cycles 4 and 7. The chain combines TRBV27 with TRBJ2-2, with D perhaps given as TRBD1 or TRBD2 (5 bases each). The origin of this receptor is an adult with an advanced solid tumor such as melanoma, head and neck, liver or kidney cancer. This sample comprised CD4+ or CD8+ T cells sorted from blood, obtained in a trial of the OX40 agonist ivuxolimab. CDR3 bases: TGTGCCAGCAGTTTATCAAGGGGAGTGAGAGCCGGGGAGCTGTTTTTT. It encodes CASSLSRGVRAGELFF.